The next 9 T cell receptor beta chains were all read from a single sample in a study of CD8 T cells in ankylosing spondylitis. Antigen specificity for these receptors is unknown. Study results and caveats: A motif in TCR beta, a set of eight or nine highly homologous variants, appeared characteristic of ankylosing spondylitis blood.

TCRdb analysed the 5' RACE reads with MiXCR anew, one entry per CDR3 protein. The sample includes 750,000 to 850,000 distinct CDR3 sequences, about an eighth of them seen just once. The sample comprised blood, either unsorted or a sorted T cell fraction (not recorded which). All receptors come from a male donor with ankylosing spondylitis.

V gene TRBV7-9 combines with J gene TRBJ1-1, with TRBD1 as a possible D gene (6 bases). The V end was cut by 4 bases, the J end by 4 bases, with 22 bases between. CDR1 and CDR2 from the germline V gene are SEHNR and FQNEAQ (reference sequence). The CDR3 is 17 amino acids. The CDR3 sequence: CASSSTRGADGITEAFF. The CDR3 nucleotides read TGTGCCAGCAGCTCCACCCGGGGGGCCGACGGGATCACTGAAGCTTTCTTT.

This clonotype was observed a handful of times. V is TRBV3-1 and J is TRBJ1-2; D is possibly TRBD1 (5 bases). This CDR3 has 13 amino acids. Germline V lookup: CDR1 LGHDT, CDR2 YNNKEL (reference sequence). V lost 5 bases, J lost 6 bases, and 13 bases lay in between. The CDR3 here is CASSANGGNGYTF. CDR3 DNA: TGTGCCAGCAGCGCCAACGGGGGAAATGGCTACACCTTC.

CDR3 in DNA: TGTGCCAGCTCACCTGAGATCTCTGGGGAGCAGTACTTC. Translation gives CASSPEISGEQYF. This chain connects TRBV18 to TRBJ2-7; no definite D call. Germline V lookup: CDR1 KGHSH, CDR2 LQKENI. CDR3 length: 13 residues. V was trimmed by 3 bases and J by 7 bases, leaving 13 bases between them.

This chain connects TRBV7-9 to TRBJ2-3; D gene unclear. Germline V gene lookup returns CDR1 SEHNR and CDR2 FQNEAQ (reference sequence). CDR3 size: 17 residues. With 1 base removed from V and 1 base from J, the gap between germline ends came to 15 bases. This chain's CDR3 is CASSLGPTAWGTDTQYF. The CDR3 DNA follows: TGTGCCAGCAGCTTAGGCCCAACGGCGTGGGGCACAGATACGCAGTATTTT.

The chain carries TRBV6-2 or TRBV6-3 and TRBJ2-5; D may be TRBD1 or TRBD2 (5 bases each). Germline V gene data show CDR1 as MNHEY and CDR2 as SVGEGT. The CDR3 is 15 residues long. The V end lost 3 bases, the J end lost 5 bases, and 16 bases lay between the germline ends. The CDR3 region has the DNA TGTGCCAGCAGTTATGGGGGACGTGATCTGGAGACCCAGTACTTC. This sequence encodes CASSYGGRDLETQYF.

This clonotype was observed a few times. The V gene is TRBV5-1, the J gene TRBJ2-5, with 8 bases aligning to TRBD1. J was trimmed by 0 bases and V by 4 bases; bases with no gene match: 5. Germline loops: CDR1 SGHRS, CDR2 YFSETQ. This CDR3 spans 15 amino acids. Written as DNA, the CDR3 is TGCGCCAGCAGCAGAATGGACAGGGACCAAGAGACCCAGTACTTC. Its translation: CASSRMDRDQETQYF.

This clonotype occurred many times. The chain joins TRBV20-1 to TRBJ2-3; 10 positions agree with TRBD2. J gave up 5 bases and V 2 bases, and 4 bases lay outside the gene matches. CDR1 DFQATT and CDR2 SNEGSKA come from the germline V gene (reference sequence). The CDR3 has 14 residues. CDR3 in amino acids: CSARLAGVRDTQYF. The DNA of the CDR3 is TGCAGTGCTAGACTAGCGGGAGTTAGAGATACGCAGTATTTT.

As DNA, the CDR3 is TGTGCCAGCAGCCAAGATCCGGGGGGGGCAGGGGAGACCCAGTACTTC. This gives the protein CASSQDPGGAGETQYF. V usage is TRBV4-2 and J usage is TRBJ2-5, with 8 bases matching TRBD2. V lost 0 bases and J lost 5; bases outside the gene matches: 8. The CDR3 is 16 amino acids. Germline CDR1 is LGHNA and CDR2 is YNFKEQ.

This chain joins TRBV20-1 and TRBJ2-1; 9 nucleotides match TRBD2. Germline assignment: CDR1 DFQATT and CDR2 SNEGSKA (reference sequence). Trimming took 6 bases from V and 3 from J; bases not matched to a gene: 12. The CDR3 covers 16 residues. The CDR3 sequence: CSAPSLAGDFYNEQFF. The CDR3 DNA follows: TGCAGTGCCCCGTCGTTAGCGGGAGATTTCTACAATGAGCAGTTCTTC.